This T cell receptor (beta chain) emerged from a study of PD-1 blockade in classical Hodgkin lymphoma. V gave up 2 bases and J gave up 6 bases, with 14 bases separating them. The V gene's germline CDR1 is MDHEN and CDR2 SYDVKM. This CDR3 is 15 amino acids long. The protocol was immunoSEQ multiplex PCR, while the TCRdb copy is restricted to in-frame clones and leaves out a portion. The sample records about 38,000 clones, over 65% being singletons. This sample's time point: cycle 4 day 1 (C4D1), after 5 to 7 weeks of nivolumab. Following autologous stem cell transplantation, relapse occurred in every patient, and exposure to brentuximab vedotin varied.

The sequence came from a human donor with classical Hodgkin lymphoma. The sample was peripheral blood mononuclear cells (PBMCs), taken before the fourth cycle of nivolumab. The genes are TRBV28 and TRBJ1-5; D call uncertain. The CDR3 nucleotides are TGTGCCAGCAGTTTACGGGGAGGGCTGGGTCAGCCCCAGCATTTT. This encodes CASSLRGGLGQPQHF. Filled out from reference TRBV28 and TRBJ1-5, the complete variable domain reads DVKVTQSSRYLVKRTGEKVFLECVQDMDHENMFWYRQDPGLGLRLIYFSYDVKMKEKGDIPEGYSVSREKKERFSLILESASTNQTSMYLCASSLRGGLGQPQHFGDGTRLSIL.